This T cell receptor (beta chain) derives from a study of regulatory T cells in long-lasting Graves disease. Study-wide findings and caveats: Relative to new patients (966), persistent patients exhibited greater sharing of public clonotypes (about 3,000). TRBV28, TRBJ1-2 and TRBJ2-5 were favored in persistent disease.

Notes on this clonotype: Its antigen is not known.

With 10 bases removed from V and 7 bases from J, the gap between germline ends came to 19 bases. From germline, CDR1 is KGHDR and CDR2 SFDVKD. The CDR3 runs to 14 residues. Indicated time point: newly diagnosed GD, antithyroid drugs for less than 3 months. PBMC-derived RNA was used for the TCR library. Investigators prepared the TCR beta libraries by applying iRepertoire HTBI primers and Arm-PCR of CDR3 regions. MiXCR, run by TCRdb on the multiplex PCR reads, gives a single entry per CDR3 protein. Of about 500,000 distinct CDR3 sequences listed, approximately 12% were seen once; the top ten hold approximately 9.6%. These records were also assigned to another study, of T cells in Graves' hyperthyroidism and ophthalmopathy. That report adds: Hyperthyroidism, newly diagnosed and lasting under 2 months, affected patients aged 18 to 65. In validation, the model predicted ophthalmopathy. These predictions came a median roughly 6 months before onset.

This chain links TRBV24-1 with TRBJ2-1, with D possibly being TRBD2 (7 bases). The sequenced sample was peripheral blood mononuclear cells (PBMCs), obtained at new diagnosis, from a patient treated with antithyroid drugs. This receptor was taken from a woman in her 30s with Graves disease. The CDR3 DNA is TGTGCCACGTCGCCGGGGGGCGCGGGTAATGAGCAGTTCTTC. Its protein is CATSPGGAGNEQFF.